This passage covers 19 T cell receptor beta chains from one sample sequenced in a study of T-cell reconstitution after alpha-beta-depleted transplantation in children. The TCRbeta library incorporated unique molecular identifiers. One entry per CDR3 protein results from TCRdb running MiXCR on the PCR reads. The sample has 350,000 to 400,000 distinct CDR3 sequences, roughly 22% seen once. Sequences were derived from PBMCs from the stem cell graft donor, sampled from the stem cell graft. The source of these receptors is a human donor who donated a stem cell graft to a child with acute myeloid leukemia.

The chain joins TRBV7-9 to TRBJ2-1; D is perhaps TRBD2 (6 bases). CDR1 is SEHNR, CDR2 FQNEAQ, per germline (reference sequence). This CDR3 is built from 16 residues. Deletions cut 4 bases from V and 6 bases from J, with 19 bases between. The CDR3 nucleotides read TGTGCCAGCAGCTCGCCCGCGGGACTCCCCTCCAATGAGCAGTTCTTC. It is translated as CASSSPAGLPSNEQFF.

Many counts were recorded for this clonotype. The rearrangement joins TRBV7-2 to TRBJ2-7; weak D call: TRBD2 (6 bases). With 0 bases removed from V and 7 bases from J, the gap between germline ends came to 22 bases. Germline CDR1 reads SGHTA; CDR2 reads FQGNSA. This CDR3 has 17 amino acids. CDR3 nucleotide sequence: TGTGCCAGCAGCTTAGCGCTATCTCGGGCGGGATGGGGAGAGCAGTACTTC. Translated: CASSLALSRAGWGEQYF. Based on the CDR3 plus reference TRBV7-2 and TRBJ2-7, the full variable domain is GAGVSQSPSNKVTEKGKDVELRCDPISGHTALYWYRQSLGQGLEFLIYFQGNSAPDKSGLPSDRFSAERTGGSVSTLTIQRTQQEDSAVYLCASSLALSRAGWGEQYFGPGTRLTVT.

This clonotype was seen at least ten times. The chain employs TRBV12-3 or TRBV12-4 and TRBJ1-1; weak D call: TRBD1 (5 bases). The CDR3 is 13 amino acids. The ends were cut back, 2 bases at V and 6 bases at J, with 10 bases in the middle. The CDR3 coding sequence is TGTGCCAGCAGTTTACAGGGTTATTCTGAAGCTTTCTTT. Its translation: CASSLQGYSEAFF.

This clonotype has just a few counts. The gene calls are TRBV29-1 and TRBJ2-1, with D perhaps matching TRBD1 (5 bases). CDR1 SQVTM and CDR2 ANQGSEA come from the germline V gene. Trimming took 6 bases from V and 1 from J, leaving 13 bases between them. CDR3 size: 14 residues. CDR3 DNA: TGCAGCGTCGCCCGCAGGGTTTCCTACAATGAGCAGTTCTTC. This encodes CSVARRVSYNEQFF.

This clonotype occurred many times. The V gene is TRBV29-1, the J gene TRBJ2-3, with 8 nucleotides matching TRBD2. The CDR3 spans 13 residues. CDR1 and CDR2 from the germline V gene are SQVTM and ANQGSEA. Trimming at V came to 3 bases and at J to 4 bases, leaving 3 bases not matched to a gene. CDR3 residues: CSVERREADTQYF. The CDR3 region has the DNA TGCAGCGTTGAGCGGCGGGAGGCAGATACGCAGTATTTT.

This clonotype was detected a few times. The chain uses TRBV10-3 and TRBJ2-3; tentative D call: TRBD2 (6 bases). Trimming stripped 3 bases from V and 2 bases from J, with 12 bases between. Germline assignment: CDR1 ENHRY and CDR2 SYGVKD. The CDR3 has 15 amino acids. CDR3 nucleotides: TGTGCCATCAGTGAATCAGGACTATCCACAGATACGCAGTATTTT. This gives the protein CAISESGLSTDTQYF.

This clonotype was observed a handful of times. The J gene is TRBJ1-1, the V gene TRBV4-1, with 9 bases lining up with TRBD1. Per the germline V gene, CDR1 is MGHRA and CDR2 is YSYEKL. Trimming cost V 2 bases and J 4 bases; bases outside gene matches: 5. The CDR3 totals 15 residues. CDR3 DNA sequence: TGCGCCAGCAGCCAATCACAGGGGGCGGGCACTGAAGCTTTCTTT. Translation: CASSQSQGAGTEAFF.

V and J are TRBV20-1 and TRBJ2-7; weak D call: TRBD1 (6 bases). Trimming took off 3 bases at V and 1 base at J, with 13 bases between the two ends. The CDR3 runs to 14 residues. The germline gives CDR1 DFQATT, CDR2 SNEGSKA (reference sequence). CDR3: CSARSRDKSYEQYF. For the CDR3, the DNA is TGCAGTGCTAGGAGCCGGGACAAGTCCTACGAGCAGTACTTC.

CDR3: CSDGGQGAGETQYF. The DNA for the CDR3 is TGCAGCGACGGGGGACAGGGGGCAGGCGAGACCCAGTACTTC. The rearrangement uses TRBV29-1 and TRBJ2-5; 12 positions match TRBD1. The germline V gene has CDR1 SQVTM and CDR2 ANQGSEA. V lost 7 bases and J lost 5; bases outside the gene matches: 8. This CDR3 comprises 14 residues.

The chain combines TRBV6-1 with TRBJ2-1; 10 bases are a match to TRBD2. CDR3 length: 15 amino acids. Germline CDR1 reads MNHNS; CDR2 reads SASEGT. V lost 5 bases to trimming and J lost 2 bases; unmatched junction nucleotides: 3. The CDR3 protein is CASSQGTSAYNEQFF. For the CDR3, the DNA is TGTGCCAGCAGTCAAGGGACTAGCGCCTACAATGAGCAGTTCTTC.

This clonotype appeared a few times. The V gene is TRBV20-1, the J gene TRBJ2-1, with 9 bases that match TRBD2. This CDR3 is 16 amino acids long. V gave up 1 base and J gave up 2 bases; unmatched junction bases: 6. Looked up from germline, CDR1 is DFQATT and CDR2 is SNEGSKA (reference sequence). CDR3 in amino acids: CSARGIASGAYNEQFF. Written as DNA, the CDR3 is TGCAGTGCTAGAGGCATAGCTAGCGGGGCCTACAATGAGCAGTTCTTC.

This clonotype came up a few times. A much more abundant neighbour one base away suggests this may be a read error. V gene TRBV27 combines with J gene TRBJ2-1, with TRBD2 identical over 12 bases. V dropped 2 bases and J dropped 5; count of bases not matched to a gene: 1. The CDR3 is 15 residues long. Germline V gives CDR1 MNHEY, CDR2 SMNVEV (reference sequence). In nucleotides, the CDR3 is TGTGCCAGCAGTTTACTAGCGGGAGGGCACAATGAGCAGTTCTTC. It codes for CASSLLAGGHNEQFF.

This clonotype has ten or more counts. This sequence joins TRBV20-1 and TRBJ2-7; D is perhaps TRBD2 (6 bases). The CDR3 is made up of 15 amino acids. The V and J ends lost 3 bases and 4 bases respectively, with 19 bases between them. CDR1 is DFQATT, CDR2 SNEGSKA, per germline (reference sequence). The CDR3 spells CSASPQEGFVYEQYF. As DNA, the CDR3 is TGCAGTGCTAGCCCGCAGGAGGGTTTCGTGTACGAGCAGTACTTC.

This chain joins TRBV5-1 and TRBJ2-7; 8 nucleotides align to TRBD2. This CDR3 comprises 17 residues. Germline CDR1 SGHRS, CDR2 YFSETQ. Unmatched junction bases numbered 11, after V lost 0 bases and J lost 3 bases. The CDR3 DNA follows: TGCGCCAGCAGCTTGGTGACGGGAGGGCCGGTCGACTACGAGCAGTACTTC. This encodes CASSLVTGGPVDYEQYF.

This clonotype was observed at least ten times. The chain couples TRBV7-9 to TRBJ2-7; D may correspond to TRBD1 or TRBD2 (5 bases each). V gave up 5 bases and J gave up 3 bases, with 17 bases separating them. There are 15 residues in the CDR3. Looked up from germline, CDR1 is SEHNR and CDR2 is FQNEAQ (reference sequence). This CDR3 reads CASSGEGPPGYEQYF. CDR3 DNA sequence: TGTGCCAGCAGCGGAGAGGGACCCCCTGGCTACGAGCAGTACTTC.

The rearrangement uses TRBV20-1 and TRBJ2-3; 7 bases map to TRBD2. The CDR3 has 15 amino acids. Trimming at V came to 2 bases and at J to 2 bases, leaving 7 bases not matched to a gene. Germline V CDR1 and CDR2: DFQATT, SNEGSKA (reference sequence). CDR3 coding DNA: TGCAGTGCTAGAAGTCCAGCGGGATACACAGATACGCAGTATTTT. The encoded protein is CSARSPAGYTDTQYF.

The chain carries TRBV20-1 and TRBJ2-1; 9 bases fit TRBD2. CDR3 length equals 14 residues. V lost 4 bases, J lost 4 bases, and 5 bases stayed unmatched. From germline, CDR1 is DFQATT and CDR2 SNEGSKA (reference sequence). CDR3 nucleotides: TGCAGTGCTAAACTAGCGGGTCTTTACAATGAGCAGTTCTTC. It translates to CSAKLAGLYNEQFF.

The chain has TRBV28 and TRBJ2-7; D tentatively reads TRBD1 or TRBD2 (5 bases each). Germline CDR1 MDHEN, CDR2 SYDVKM. The CDR3 has 13 residues. V was clipped by 6 bases and J by 9 bases, with 18 bases between them. For the CDR3, the DNA is TGTGCCAGCAGACCGATTTCAGGGAGCGGGCAGTACTTC. Amino acid sequence: CASRPISGSGQYF.

In this sample, this clonotype turned up a few times. This chain uses TRBV7-2 with TRBJ2-7; the match to TRBD2 covers 9 bases. The ends lost 0 bases at V and 5 bases at J; junction bases unmatched: 5. The germline V gene encodes CDR1 SGHTA and CDR2 FQGNSA. CDR3 length: 15 amino acids. CDR3 sequence: CASSLASGRQNEQYF. As DNA, the CDR3 is TGTGCCAGCAGCTTAGCTAGCGGGAGACAGAACGAGCAGTACTTC.